This note documents a single T cell receptor beta chain sequence. Germline lookup yields CDR1 SQVTM and CDR2 ANQGSEA. CDR3 length: 14 amino acids. V gave up 5 bases and J gave up 4 bases; unmatched junction bases: 9. The table came from immunoSEQ multiplex PCR; TCRdb's copy has only in-frame clones and leaves some out. The top ten clones hold 0.7% of a sample with about 44,000 clones, 80% to 95% of them seen once. The sample belongs to a study of T cell changes during pregnancy in multiple sclerosis. Sequenced here: CD4+ T cells from peripheral blood mononuclear cells, sampled before pregnancy. The gene calls are TRBV29-1 and TRBJ2-7; 9 positions match TRBD2. The source of this sequence is a female donor with multiple sclerosis, enrolled in a pregnancy study. The CDR3 spells CSVTVSSGNYEQYF. DNA of the CDR3: TGCAGCGTTACAGTTTCTAGCGGGAATTACGAGCAGTACTTC.